The present TCR beta chain was sequenced within a study of cytomegalovirus exposure and HLA in healthy donors. Across the whole study: About 179 million T cells yielded around 120 million unique TCR beta sequences in earlier analysis.

The germline V gene encodes CDR1 SNHLY and CDR2 FYNNEI. The CDR3 has 14 residues if both end residues are counted. Study outcomes and limitations: In a later analysis, across HLA loci, associated TCR counts were highest for DRB1, lowest for HLA-C. Several V segments, TRBV6-2 and TRBV6-3 among them, could not be told apart and were dropped.

PCR was performed using 60 Vbeta and 13 Jbeta primers. The table came from immunoSEQ multiplex PCR; TCRdb's copy has only in-frame clones and leaves some out. The data hold 160,000 or so clones, with approximately 80% observed a single time. Comments on this clone: Its antigen is undetermined. It is unclear where the CDR3 begins or ends on the DNA, so no DNA is shown, and the CDR3 is as TCRdb lists it.

The sequence derives from a woman between 45 and 65 years old in good health and CMV-seropositive. The sequenced material came from PBMCs. This sequence joins TRBV2 and TRBJ2-1; the listed D gene, TRBD2, was not tested against the DNA. This chain's CDR3 is CASILGGGGNEQFF.